These 15 T cell receptor beta chains were all obtained from the same sample, sequenced in a study of monozygotic twins with inflammatory bowel disease. TCRdb reprocessed the 5' RACE reads; each CDR3 protein has one entry and no DNA is given. This sample contains 150,000 to 200,000 distinct CDR3 sequences. The sample taken for sequencing was blood. The receptor source for this set is a human donor with ulcerative colitis or Crohn's disease, or a healthy co-twin of an affected twin (not recorded which).

The CDR3 sequence is CASSPGQGGQETQYF. The chain links TRBV12-3 or TRBV12-4 to TRBJ2-5; TCRdb gives TRBD1 as the D gene, but with no DNA this cannot be confirmed. This CDR3 is built from 15 residues.

The J gene is TRBJ2-3, the V gene TRBV5-1; TCRdb selects TRBD2, and the lack of DNA leaves this call unchecked. This CDR3 is built from 15 residues. In germline, CDR1 is SGHRS, CDR2 YFSETQ. CDR3 sequence reads: CASSLGLAVTDTQYF.

The genes are TRBV5-4 and TRBJ2-2. Germline lookup yields CDR1 SGHNT and CDR2 YYREEE (reference sequence). The CDR3 length is 16 residues. This CDR3 is CASSLIQKLNTGELFF.

This chain joins TRBV27 and TRBJ2-1. Germline V lookup: CDR1 MNHEY, CDR2 SMNVEV (reference sequence). The CDR3 length is 13 residues. The CDR3 protein is CASSLGRSGGQFF.

The rearrangement links TRBV2 to TRBJ1-5. Per the germline V gene, CDR1 is SNHLY and CDR2 is FYNNEI. The CDR3 consists of 14 residues. The CDR3 reads CASSGAQGYQPQHF.

The chain couples TRBV4-3 to TRBJ1-1. The CDR3 spans 15 residues. Germline CDR1 LGHNA, CDR2 YSLEER. The CDR3 loop reads CASSQEYHSTNEAFF.

The genes are TRBV7-8 and TRBJ2-7; TCRdb's D call, TRBD2, is unchecked because there is no DNA. CDR1 SGHVS and CDR2 FQNEAQ come from the germline V gene. This CDR3 spans 15 amino acids. CDR3 amino acids: CASSKRGGPVYEQYF.

The J gene is TRBJ2-5, the V gene TRBV20-1; TCRdb returns TRBD2, unconfirmable since there is no DNA. Germline loops: CDR1 DFQATT, CDR2 SNEGSKA (reference sequence). The CDR3 has 15 residues. The CDR3 spells CSARVLAGGEETQYF.

CDR3 in amino acids: CASSPYFDSGNTIYF. The V gene is TRBV4-3, the J gene TRBJ1-3. The CDR3 consists of 15 residues. From germline, CDR1 is LGHNA and CDR2 YSLEER.

This chain uses TRBV24-1 with TRBJ2-3. Germline CDR1 reads KGHDR; CDR2 reads SFDVKD. The CDR3 extends over 14 amino acids. The CDR3 protein is CATSDFGVTDTQYF.

V and J are TRBV5-1 and TRBJ2-2; the TCRdb D gene call, TRBD1, has no DNA to confirm it. The germline gives CDR1 SGHRS, CDR2 YFSETQ. This CDR3 spans 16 amino acids. This chain's CDR3 is CASSLGGGGDTGELFF.

The chain joins TRBV7-2 to TRBJ2-3. This CDR3 contains 14 residues. Germline loops: CDR1 SGHTA, CDR2 FQGNSA. The CDR3 sequence: CASSLAGSADTQYF.

The rearrangement joins TRBV5-6 to TRBJ2-4; TCRdb indicates TRBD1, and absent DNA this call remains unverified. Germline V gene lookup returns CDR1 SGHDT and CDR2 YYEEEE. CDR3 length: 12 residues. CDR3: CASSGGSNIQYF.

The J gene is TRBJ1-2, the V gene TRBV15; TCRdb selects TRBD1, and the lack of DNA leaves this call unchecked. The CDR3 has 15 residues. CDR1 LNHNV and CDR2 YYDKDF come from the germline V gene (reference sequence). The CDR3 reads CATSRTLDSPNGYTF.

The chain joins TRBV7-9 to TRBJ2-7. CDR1 and CDR2 (germline): SEHNR, FQNEAQ (reference sequence). CDR3 size: 12 residues. The CDR3 is CASSLVYHEQYF.